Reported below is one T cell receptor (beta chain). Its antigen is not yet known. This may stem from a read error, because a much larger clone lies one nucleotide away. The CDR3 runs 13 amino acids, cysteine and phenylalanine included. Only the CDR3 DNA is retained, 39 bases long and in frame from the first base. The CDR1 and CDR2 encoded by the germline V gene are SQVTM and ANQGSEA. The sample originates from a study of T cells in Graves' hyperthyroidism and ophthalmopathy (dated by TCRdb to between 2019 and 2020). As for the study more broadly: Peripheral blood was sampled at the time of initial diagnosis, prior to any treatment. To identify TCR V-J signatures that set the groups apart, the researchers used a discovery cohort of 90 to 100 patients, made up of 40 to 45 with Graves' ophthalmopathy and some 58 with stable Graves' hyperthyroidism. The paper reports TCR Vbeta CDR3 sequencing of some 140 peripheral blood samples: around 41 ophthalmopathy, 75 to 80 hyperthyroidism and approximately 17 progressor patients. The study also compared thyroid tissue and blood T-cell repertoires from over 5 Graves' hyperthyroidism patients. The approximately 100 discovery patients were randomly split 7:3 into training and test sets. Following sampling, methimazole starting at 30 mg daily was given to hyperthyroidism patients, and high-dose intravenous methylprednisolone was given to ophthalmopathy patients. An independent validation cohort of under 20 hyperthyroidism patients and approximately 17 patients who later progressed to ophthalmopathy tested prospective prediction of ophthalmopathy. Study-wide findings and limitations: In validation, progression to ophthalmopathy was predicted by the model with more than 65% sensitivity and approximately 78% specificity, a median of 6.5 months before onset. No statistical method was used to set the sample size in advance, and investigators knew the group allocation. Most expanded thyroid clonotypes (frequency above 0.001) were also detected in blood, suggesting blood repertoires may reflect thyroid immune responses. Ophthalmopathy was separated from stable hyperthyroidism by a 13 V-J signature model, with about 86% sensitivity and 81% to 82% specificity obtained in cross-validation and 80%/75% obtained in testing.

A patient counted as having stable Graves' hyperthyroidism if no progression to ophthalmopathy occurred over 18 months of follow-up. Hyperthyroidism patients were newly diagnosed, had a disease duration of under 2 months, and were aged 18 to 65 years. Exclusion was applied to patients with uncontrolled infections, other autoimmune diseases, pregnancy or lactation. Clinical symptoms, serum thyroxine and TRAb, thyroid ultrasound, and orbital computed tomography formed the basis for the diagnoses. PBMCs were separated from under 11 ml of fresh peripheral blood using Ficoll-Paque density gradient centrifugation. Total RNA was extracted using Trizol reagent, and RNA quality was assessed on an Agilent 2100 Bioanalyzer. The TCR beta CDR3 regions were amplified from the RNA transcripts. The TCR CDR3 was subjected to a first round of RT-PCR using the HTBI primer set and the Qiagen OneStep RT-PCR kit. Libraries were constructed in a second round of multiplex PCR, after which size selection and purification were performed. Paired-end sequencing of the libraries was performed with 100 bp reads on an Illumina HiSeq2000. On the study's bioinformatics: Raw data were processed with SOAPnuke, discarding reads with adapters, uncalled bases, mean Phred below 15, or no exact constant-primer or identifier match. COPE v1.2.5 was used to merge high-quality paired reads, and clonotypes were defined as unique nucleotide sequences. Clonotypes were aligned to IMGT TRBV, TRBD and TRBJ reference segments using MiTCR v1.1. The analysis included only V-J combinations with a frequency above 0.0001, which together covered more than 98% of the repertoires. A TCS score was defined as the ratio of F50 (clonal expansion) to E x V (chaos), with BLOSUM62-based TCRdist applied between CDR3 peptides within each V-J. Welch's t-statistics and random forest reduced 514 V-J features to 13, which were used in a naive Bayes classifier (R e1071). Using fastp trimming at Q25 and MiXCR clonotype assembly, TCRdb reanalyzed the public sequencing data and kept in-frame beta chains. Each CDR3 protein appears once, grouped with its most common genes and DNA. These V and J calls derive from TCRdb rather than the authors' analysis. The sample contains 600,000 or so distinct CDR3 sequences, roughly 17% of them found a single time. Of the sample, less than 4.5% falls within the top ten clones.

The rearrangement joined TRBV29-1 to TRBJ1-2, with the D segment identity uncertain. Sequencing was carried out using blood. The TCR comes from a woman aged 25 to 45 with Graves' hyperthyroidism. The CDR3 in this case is CSVANGANYSYTF. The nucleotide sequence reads TGCAGCGTTGCAAACGGAGCTAACTATAGCTACACCTTC.